This T cell receptor beta chain was identified in a study of cytomegalovirus exposure and HLA in healthy donors. Study-wide results and caveats: Diagnosis of cytomegalovirus status made by the classifier reportedly showed high specificity and sensitivity. The study listed approximately 160 cytomegalovirus-associated TCR beta chains.

All the people who gave samples were healthy bone marrow donors. The primer mix had 60 Vbeta and 13 Jbeta primers. Sequencing was performed with immunoSEQ multiplex PCR; in TCRdb, only in-frame clones are kept and a portion is missing. Of approximately 130,000 clones listed, just under 80% are singletons. The V gene lost 7 bases and the J gene lost 3 bases, with 15 bases spanning the gap. The CDR3 extends over 14 amino acids. CDR1 SEHNR and CDR2 FQNEAQ come from the germline V gene (reference sequence). In this sample, this clone turned up a few times. Its antigen is unknown. Sequencing was carried out using PBMCs. This receptor was identified in a woman aged 40 to 50 in good health and CMV-seronegative. This chain uses TRBV7-9 with TRBJ1-2; a weak D match, TRBD1 (5 bases). This chain's CDR3 is CASTLSRVDYGYTF. CDR3 coding DNA: TGTGCCAGCACCCTGAGCAGGGTGGACTATGGCTACACCTTC.